A selection of T cell receptor beta chains follows, all from one sample in a study of identical twins. TCRdb redid the calling of the 5' RACE reads with MiXCR, one entry per CDR3 protein. The profile shows some 790,000 distinct CDR3 sequences, roughly 18% of them singletons. These data were also filed under a second study, of T cells expressing NK-cell markers.

Sequenced: PBMCs. These receptors were taken from a woman in her late teens or twenties in good health. CDR3s include the opening cysteine and the closing phenylalanine or tryptophan. A D gene is named only where the DNA matches it firmly. Clone size is stated in some rows and not others, as once, few, many or a class when expanded.

size: few; J: TRBJ2-7; D: TRBD2; V: TRBV20-1; CDR3: CSARKAGEIIEQYF; DNA: TGCAGTGCTAGAAAGGCGGGGGAGATTATCGAGCAGTACTTC
size: NA; J: TRBJ2-3; D: TRBD1; V: TRBV7-2; CDR3: CASSLVFRTGPDTQYF; DNA: TGTGCCAGCAGCTTAGTTTTCCGGACAGGGCCAGATACGCAGTATTTT
size: few; J: TRBJ2-7; D: NA; V: TRBV7-9; CDR3: CASSLELFYEQYF; DNA: TGTGCCAGCAGCTTAGAACTATTCTACGAGCAGTACTTC
size: few; J: TRBJ2-2; D: NA; V: TRBV9; CDR3: CASSVGGALNTGELFF; DNA: TGTGCCAGCAGCGTAGGGGGGGCCCTGAACACCGGGGAGCTGTTTTTT
size: NA; J: TRBJ1-2; D: NA; V: TRBV7-2; CDR3: CASSSRDGYGYTF; DNA: TGTGCCAGCAGCTCCCGGGACGGATATGGCTACACCTTC
size: few; J: TRBJ2-3; D: NA; V: TRBV7-6; CDR3: CASSLGPLADTQYF; DNA: TGTGCCAGCAGCCTAGGACCCCTCGCAGATACGCAGTATTTT
size: NA; J: TRBJ2-1; D: NA; V: TRBV12-3/TRBV12-4; CDR3: CASSLSLGLYNEQFF; DNA: TGTGCCAGCAGTTTATCACTAGGGCTCTACAATGAGCAGTTCTTC
size: many; J: TRBJ1-5; D: TRBD1; V: TRBV12-3/TRBV12-4; CDR3: CASSAGGSNQPQHF; DNA: TGTGCCAGCAGCGCAGGGGGAAGCAATCAGCCCCAGCATTTT
size: NA; J: TRBJ2-4; D: NA; V: TRBV12-3/TRBV12-4; CDR3: CASSSWTAYIQYF; DNA: TGTGCCAGCAGTTCCTGGACAGCTTACATTCAGTACTTC
size: few; J: TRBJ2-7; D: TRBD1; V: TRBV7-9; CDR3: CASSSRQGSFYEQYF; DNA: TGTGCCAGCAGCTCCAGACAGGGGTCCTTCTACGAGCAGTACTTC
size: NA; J: TRBJ2-3; D: TRBD2; V: TRBV7-9; CDR3: CASSRSGSTDTQYF; DNA: TGTGCCAGCAGCCGTAGCGGGAGCACAGATACGCAGTATTTT
size: NA; J: TRBJ2-5; D: NA; V: TRBV5-1; CDR3: CASSSNPGEETQYF; DNA: TGCGCCAGCAGCTCGAATCCGGGGGAAGAGACCCAGTACTTC
size: few; J: TRBJ2-2; D: TRBD1; V: TRBV7-3; CDR3: CASSLGTALYTGELFF; DNA: TGTGCCAGCAGCTTAGGGACAGCACTGTACACCGGGGAGCTGTTTTTT
size: few; J: TRBJ1-2; D: NA; V: TRBV18; CDR3: CASSPNPEGTGYTF; DNA: TGTGCCAGCTCACCAAATCCTGAGGGGACTGGCTACACCTTC
size: NA; J: TRBJ2-1; D: TRBD2; V: TRBV9; CDR3: CASSVGLGGLAGIYNEQFF; DNA: TGTGCCAGCAGCGTAGGGCTGGGAGGACTAGCGGGGATCTACAATGAGCAGTTCTTC
size: few; J: TRBJ2-7; D: TRBD2; V: TRBV12-3/TRBV12-4; CDR3: CASSYWGGRSYEQYF; DNA: TGTGCCAGCAGTTATTGGGGCGGGAGGAGCTACGAGCAGTACTTC
size: few; J: TRBJ2-5; D: TRBD2; V: TRBV29-1; CDR3: CSVSAGGGQETQYF; DNA: TGCAGCGTTTCCGCGGGGGGCGGACAAGAGACCCAGTACTTC
size: few; J: TRBJ2-4; D: TRBD2; V: TRBV6-2/TRBV6-3; CDR3: CASSPRTRENIQYF; DNA: TGTGCCAGCAGTCCGCGGACTAGGGAAAACATTCAGTACTTC
size: few; J: TRBJ2-1; D: TRBD1; V: TRBV20-1; CDR3: CSARTDRGPADEQFF; DNA: TGCAGTGCTAGGACGGACAGGGGGCCGGCGGATGAGCAGTTCTTC
size: few; J: TRBJ2-5; D: TRBD2; V: TRBV7-6; CDR3: CASSLKAGRETQYF; DNA: TGTGCCAGCAGCTTAAAAGCGGGACGGGAGACCCAGTACTTC
size: NA; J: TRBJ1-1; D: NA; V: TRBV6-5; CDR3: CASSYSFLVNTEAFF; DNA: TGTGCCAGCAGTTACTCATTCTTGGTGAACACTGAAGCTTTCTTT
size: NA; J: TRBJ2-7; D: NA; V: TRBV20-1; CDR3: CSAGTGTYEQYF; DNA: TGCAGTGCCGGCACAGGGACCTACGAGCAGTACTTC
size: many; J: TRBJ2-1; D: TRBD2; V: TRBV7-7; CDR3: CASASQREDDEQFF; DNA: TGTGCCAGCGCTTCACAGCGGGAGGATGATGAGCAGTTCTTC
size: NA; J: TRBJ1-1; D: NA; V: TRBV20-1; CDR3: CSAQGQANTEAFF; DNA: TGCAGTGCCCAAGGGCAGGCGAACACTGAAGCTTTCTTT
size: NA; J: TRBJ2-1; D: TRBD2; V: TRBV20-1; CDR3: CSALGGFNEQFF; DNA: TGCAGTGCGCTCGGGGGGTTCAATGAGCAGTTCTTC
size: few; J: TRBJ1-5; D: TRBD1; V: TRBV7-2; CDR3: CASSVQGAGGNQPQHF; DNA: TGTGCCAGCAGCGTACAGGGGGCTGGAGGCAATCAGCCCCAGCATTTT
size: few; J: TRBJ2-7; D: NA; V: TRBV12-3/TRBV12-4; CDR3: CASSLTLGEQYF; DNA: TGTGCCAGCAGTTTAACCCTCGGCGAGCAGTACTTC
size: many; J: TRBJ2-1; D: NA; V: TRBV5-1; CDR3: CASSLVDRTYNEQFF; DNA: TGCGCCAGCAGCTTGGTGGACAGAACCTACAATGAGCAGTTCTTC
size: many; J: TRBJ2-7; D: NA; V: TRBV20-1; CDR3: CSARGYEQYF; DNA: TGCAGTGCTAGAGGGTACGAGCAGTACTTC
size: few; J: TRBJ1-6; D: NA; V: TRBV4-1; CDR3: CASSQGVGGGTPPLHF; DNA: TGCGCCAGCAGCCAAGGGGTAGGGGGGGGGACTCCACCCCTCCACTTT
size: few; J: TRBJ2-3; D: NA; V: TRBV19; CDR3: CASSPSSSGTDTQYF; DNA: TGTGCCAGTAGTCCTTCGTCTAGCGGCACAGATACGCAGTATTTT
size: NA; J: TRBJ2-5; D: NA; V: TRBV5-1; CDR3: CASSLEAGMETQYF; DNA: TGCGCCAGCAGCTTGGAGGCGGGGATGGAGACCCAGTACTTC
size: NA; J: TRBJ1-2; D: NA; V: TRBV12-3/TRBV12-4; CDR3: CASSLQGLNYGYTF; DNA: TGTGCCAGCAGTTTACAGGGGCTGAACTATGGCTACACCTTC
size: few; J: TRBJ2-5; D: TRBD2; V: TRBV7-2; CDR3: CASSRRLAGGQETQYF; DNA: TGTGCCAGCAGCCGGAGACTAGCGGGGGGACAAGAGACCCAGTACTTC
size: few; J: TRBJ2-6; D: NA; V: TRBV15; CDR3: CATSGDRAGANVLTF; DNA: TGTGCCACCAGCGGGGACCGAGCTGGGGCCAACGTCCTGACTTTC
size: few; J: TRBJ2-2; D: TRBD1; V: TRBV20-1; CDR3: CSAARPGQANTGELFF; DNA: TGCAGTGCGGCACGCCCGGGACAGGCGAACACCGGGGAGCTGTTTTTT
size: NA; J: TRBJ2-5; D: TRBD1; V: TRBV20-1; CDR3: CSARRQGAPQETQYF; DNA: TGCAGTGCTCGAAGACAGGGTGCCCCCCAAGAGACCCAGTACTTC